This entry lists 22 T cell receptor beta chains sequenced from one sample in a study of shared clonotypes between healthy human individuals. Libraries were prepared by immunoSEQ multiplex PCR; TCRdb keeps only in-frame clonotypes and omits some of them. The sample yields around 700,000 clones, more than 70% seen once. Sequenced input: memory CD4+ T cells sorted from blood. Subset noted: CD45RA-negative fraction. All receptors derive from a woman in her twenties or thirties in good health.

CDR3 sequence: CSAGRGYGYTF. The CDR3 bases are TGCAGTGCTGGACGGGGGTATGGCTACACCTTC. The rearrangement links TRBV20-1 to TRBJ1-2, with TRBD1 as a possible D gene (5 bases). V was pared by 5 bases and J by 5 bases, with 9 bases between. Germline values: CDR1 DFQATT, CDR2 SNEGSKA (reference sequence). The CDR3 is 11 residues long.

V is TRBV5-1 and J is TRBJ1-2; 8 positions agree with TRBD1. The trim removed 4 bases at V and 8 bases at J, leaving 10 bases unmatched. CDR3 length: 14 residues. Germline values: CDR1 SGHRS, CDR2 YFSETQ. The CDR3 nucleotides read TGCGCCAGCAGCGCCGGGACAGGACCCCCCGGCTACACCTTC. Amino acid sequence: CASSAGTGPPGYTF.

The V gene is TRBV2, the J gene TRBJ2-7; a possible D gene is TRBD1 (5 bases). The V gene's germline CDR1 is SNHLY and CDR2 FYNNEI. Trimming left V 0 bases short and J 6 bases short, with 9 bases between. The CDR3 covers 13 residues. This CDR3 is CASSEAWGGEQYF. The CDR3 coding sequence is TGTGCCAGCAGTGAAGCGTGGGGCGGCGAGCAGTACTTC.

The chain has TRBV7-6 and TRBJ1-1; no clear D. The CDR3 contains 16 residues. V lost 4 bases to trimming and J lost 0 bases, with 15 bases between them. Germline assignment: CDR1 SGHVS and CDR2 FNYEAQ. DNA for the CDR3: TGTGCCAGCAGCTCCCAACCCGCGGTCATGAACACTGAAGCTTTCTTT. It codes for CASSSQPAVMNTEAFF. The variable domain in full, with the rest retrieved from reference TRBV7-6 and TRBJ1-1, is GAGVSQSPRYKVTKRGQDVALRCDPISGHVSLYWYRQALGQGPEFLTYFNYEAQQDKSGLPNDRFSAERPEGSISTLTIQRTEQRDSAMYRCASSSQPAVMNTEAFFGQGTRLTVV.

V is TRBV15 and J is TRBJ1-2; no reliable D call. Trimming stripped 0 bases from V and 14 bases from J, with 22 bases between. The germline CDR1 and CDR2 sequences are LNHNV and YYDKDF (reference sequence). This CDR3 contains 15 residues. The CDR3 here is CATSRDTVGRTASTF. CDR3 sequence (DNA): TGTGCCACCAGCAGAGATACGGTCGGCAGGACTGCTAGTACCTTC.

This clone has just one count. The chain joins TRBV10-1 to TRBJ1-1; no clear D. The CDR3 length is 12 residues. From germline, CDR1 is WNHNN and CDR2 SYGVQD (reference sequence). V was trimmed by 4 bases and J by 1 base, leaving 4 bases between them. The CDR3 sequence: CASSGRNTEAFF. The DNA for the CDR3 is TGCGCCAGCAGTGGCAGGAACACTGAAGCTTTCTTT.

The chain uses TRBV19 and TRBJ2-3; D not certain. The V end was cut by 4 bases, the J end by 0 bases, with 8 bases between. The V gene's germline CDR1 is LNHDA and CDR2 SQIVND (reference sequence). There are 14 residues in the CDR3. The CDR3 here is CASSSGISTDTQYF. Written as DNA, the CDR3 is TGTGCCAGTAGTAGCGGTATTAGCACAGATACGCAGTATTTT.

There are a few counts of this clone. The V gene is TRBV11-3, the J gene TRBJ2-2; 11 bases line up with TRBD1. The germline CDR1 and CDR2 sequences are SGHNT and YENEEA. The CDR3 length is 16 residues. V shed 4 bases and J 7 bases; nucleotides not matched to a gene: 8. CDR3 sequence (DNA): TGTGCCAGCAGCTCAACCGGGACAGGGGGATACGGGGAGCTGTTTTTT. It translates to CASSSTGTGGYGELFF.

V is TRBV5-1 and J is TRBJ2-1; TRBD1 agrees at 8 bases. After removal of 3 bases from V and 3 bases from J, the junction contained 5 bases not matched to a gene. The CDR3 runs to 15 residues. Germline values: CDR1 SGHRS, CDR2 YFSETQ. The CDR3 sequence is CASSSTGANYNEQFF. The CDR3 DNA sequence: TGCGCCAGCAGCTCGACAGGGGCCAACTACAATGAGCAGTTCTTC.

The gene calls are TRBV5-4 and TRBJ1-2; TRBD1 might be the D (5 bases). Germline V gene sequence: CDR1 SGHNT, CDR2 YYREEE (reference sequence). This CDR3 has 13 residues. V lost 5 bases to trimming and J lost 2 bases, with 10 bases between them. The CDR3 nucleotides are TGTGCCAGCAGGCCGGACACGAACTATGGCTACACCTTC. Its translation: CASRPDTNYGYTF.

The chain employs TRBV5-1 and TRBJ1-2, with TRBD1 matching 7 bases. Germline-derived CDR1 and CDR2 are SGHRS and YFSETQ. The CDR3 contains 15 residues. J gave up 4 bases and V 4 bases, and 10 bases lay outside the gene matches. This CDR3 reads CASSPGQLGTYGYTF. For the CDR3, the DNA is TGCGCCAGCAGCCCGGGACAGTTGGGGACCTATGGCTACACCTTC.

This chain joins TRBV5-6 and TRBJ1-2; a weak D match, TRBD1 (6 bases). CDR1 SGHDT and CDR2 YYEEEE come from the germline V gene. CDR3 size: 15 residues. The ends were cut back, 4 bases at V and 0 bases at J, with 13 bases in the middle. The chain's CDR3 is CASSPQGSANYGYTF. CDR3 DNA sequence: TGTGCCAGCAGCCCGCAGGGGTCAGCTAACTATGGCTACACCTTC.

This chain links TRBV6-1 with TRBJ2-3; D gene uncertain. The CDR3 is 15 amino acids. The V gene's germline CDR1 is MNHNS and CDR2 SASEGT. V was cut by 2 bases and J by 1 base, with 10 bases left in between. The CDR3 sequence is CASSEQLVGTDTQYF. DNA of the CDR3: TGTGCCAGCAGTGAACAATTGGTGGGCACAGATACGCAGTATTTT.

J is TRBJ1-5 and V is TRBV6-5; D uncertain. Germline V gene data show CDR1 as MNHEY and CDR2 as SVGAGI. The CDR3 length is 12 residues. Trimming pared 5 bases from V and 6 bases from J, leaving 8 bases between. DNA of the CDR3: TGTGCCAGCAGTCCCCGCGGTCAGCCCCAGCATTTT. This encodes CASSPRGQPQHF.

CDR3 sequence (DNA): TGTGCCAGCAGTGAAGAGTTGTCAAGGGGGGACAGACACTACGAGCAGTACTTC. Its protein is CASSEELSRGDRHYEQYF. This rearrangement joins TRBV6-1 to TRBJ2-7, with D tentatively TRBD1 (7 bases). CDR3 size: 18 residues. Germline loops: CDR1 MNHNS, CDR2 SASEGT. The V end lost 1 base, the J end lost 3 bases, and 22 bases lay between the germline ends.

In its sample, this clone was seen once. The chain joins TRBV18 to TRBJ2-1; D unresolved. The CDR3 spans 14 residues. V was cut by 4 bases and J by 4 bases, with 11 bases left in between. Germline V gene lookup returns CDR1 KGHSH and CDR2 LQKENI. The CDR3 loop is CASSLAQSYNEQFF. CDR3 sequence (DNA): TGTGCCAGCTCACTAGCCCAGAGTTACAATGAGCAGTTCTTC.

This sequence joins TRBV27 and TRBJ2-3; 8 bases agree with TRBD2. This CDR3 comprises 15 residues. In germline, CDR1 is MNHEY, CDR2 SMNVEV (reference sequence). V lost 5 bases to trimming and J lost 2 bases; unmatched junction nucleotides: 6. The CDR3 loop reads CASSPGTRFTDTQYF. CDR3 DNA: TGTGCCAGCAGTCCAGGGACTAGGTTCACAGATACGCAGTATTTT.

The rearrangement uses TRBV19 and TRBJ1-1; 8 bases are a match to TRBD1. The CDR3 is 16 residues long. Germline trimming cut 3 bases from V and 4 bases from J; bases unmatched to any gene: 10. Germline CDR1 and CDR2: LNHDA and SQIVND (reference sequence). The CDR3 protein is CASSIRQGAKGTEAFF. CDR3 nucleotides: TGTGCCAGTAGTATTAGGCAGGGGGCGAAAGGCACTGAAGCTTTCTTT.

This chain uses TRBV9 with TRBJ2-1; TRBD1 or TRBD2 may be the D gene (6 bases each). Deletions cut 3 bases from V and 5 bases from J, with 12 bases between. Per germline, CDR1 SGDLS and CDR2 YYNGEE. CDR3 length: 14 residues. The CDR3, as DNA: TGTGCCAGCAGCGAGGGGGGACAAAACAATGAGCAGTTCTTC. The encoded protein is CASSEGGQNNEQFF.

This clone was found once. The chain combines TRBV10-2 with TRBJ2-2; the D gene is possibly TRBD1 (6 bases). CDR1 and CDR2 from the germline V gene are WSHSY and SAAADI. This CDR3 has 16 residues. Trimming left V 8 bases short and J 6 bases short, with 22 bases between. The CDR3: CASLNRRRQAAGELFF. The CDR3 nucleotides are TGCGCCAGCCTCAATCGGCGGAGACAGGCGGCCGGGGAGCTGTTTTTT.

The chain carries TRBV4-1 and TRBJ2-3; tentatively, D is TRBD1 (6 bases). Germline V gives CDR1 MGHRA, CDR2 YSYEKL. V lost 2 bases to trimming and J lost 2 bases, with 17 bases between them. The CDR3 runs to 17 residues. The CDR3 region has the DNA TGCGCCAGCAGCCAAAATCCCCTGGGGGCGAACACAGATACGCAGTATTTT. As protein: CASSQNPLGANTDTQYF.

This chain links TRBV5-5 with TRBJ1-4; D perhaps matches TRBD1 (5 bases). Germline CDR1 reads SGHKS; CDR2 reads YYEKEE (reference sequence). The length of the CDR3 is 16 residues. Between the trimmed V and J ends, which lost 4 bases and 0 bases, there was a span of 13 bases. This CDR3 reads CASSRDHFATNEKLFF. CDR3 DNA sequence: TGTGCCAGCAGCCGGGACCACTTCGCAACTAATGAAAAACTGTTTTTT. The full variable domain, in which reference TRBV5-5 and TRBJ1-4 provide the parts outside the CDR3, is DAGVTQSPTHLIKTRGQQVTLRCSPISGHKSVSWYQQVLGQGPQFIFQYYEKEERGRGNFPDRFSARQFPNYSSELNVNALLLGDSALYLCASSRDHFATNEKLFFGSGTQLSVL.